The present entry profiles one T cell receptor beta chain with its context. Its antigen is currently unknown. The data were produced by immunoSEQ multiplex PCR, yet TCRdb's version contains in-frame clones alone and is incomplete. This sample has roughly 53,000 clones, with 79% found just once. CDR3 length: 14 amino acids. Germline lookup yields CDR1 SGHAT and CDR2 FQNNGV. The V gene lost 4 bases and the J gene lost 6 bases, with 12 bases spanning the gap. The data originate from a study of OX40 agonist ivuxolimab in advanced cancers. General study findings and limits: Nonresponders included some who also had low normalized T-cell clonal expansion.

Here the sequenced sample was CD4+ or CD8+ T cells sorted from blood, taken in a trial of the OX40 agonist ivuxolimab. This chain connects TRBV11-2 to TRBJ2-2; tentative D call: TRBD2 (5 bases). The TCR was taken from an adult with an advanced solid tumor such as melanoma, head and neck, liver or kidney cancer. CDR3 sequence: CASSWIRRPGELFF. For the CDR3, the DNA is TGTGCCAGCAGCTGGATTCGGAGGCCCGGGGAGCTGTTTTTT.